The sequence of this T cell receptor (beta chain) was determined in a study of cytomegalovirus exposure and HLA in healthy donors. The CDR3 loop spans 14 amino acids. V gave up 2 bases and J gave up 7 bases, with 9 bases separating them. Germline lookup yields CDR1 SGHTA and CDR2 FQGNSA. Regarding the study as a whole: In the 95 to 150 validation repertoires, a later analysis found that first-cohort TCR clusters tended to co-occur. Most TCR sequences were rare, but some public TCRs occurred in many donors.

Separation from the approximately 690-subject first cohort characterized the roughly 110-subject validation cohort, to which the donors belonged. Concerning this clone: Its target is unknown.

Sequencing was performed with immunoSEQ multiplex PCR; in TCRdb, only in-frame clones are kept and a portion is missing. The table lists 150,000 to 200,000 clones, roughly 86% of them singletons. This clonotype was obtained from a woman aged 18 to 35 in good health and CMV-seronegative. Sequenced input: PBMCs. The chain employs TRBV7-2 and TRBJ1-6; perhaps TRBD1 as D (6 bases). The CDR3 protein is CASSLQGFNSPLHF. The CDR3, as DNA: TGTGCCAGCAGCTTACAGGGGTTCAATTCACCCCTCCACTTT. The variable domain in full, with the rest retrieved from reference TRBV7-2 and TRBJ1-6, is GAGVSQSPSNKVTEKGKDVELRCDPISGHTALYWYRQSLGQGLEFLIYFQGNSAPDKSGLPSDRFSAERTGGSVSTLTIQRTQQEDSAVYLCASSLQGFNSPLHFGNGTRLTVT.